Shown below are 5 T cell receptor beta chains from a single sample sequenced in a study of technical replicates of blood from several donors. The method was immunoSEQ multiplex PCR; TCRdb's version includes in-frame clones alone and lacks a portion of them. The table lists around 100,000 clones, 95% of them singletons. The sample consisted of T cells isolated from PBMCs. The receptors come from a human donor in good health.

This clone was seen once. CDR3 sequence: CARGTGETSTDTQYF. The DNA of the CDR3 is TGTGCCAGAGGGACAGGAGAAACTAGCACAGATACGCAGTATTTT. The chain recombines TRBV30 with TRBJ2-3; 8 bases line up with TRBD1. The V and J ends lost 8 bases and 0 bases, in that order; junction bases with no gene match: 10. The V gene's germline CDR1 is GTSNPN and CDR2 SVGIG (reference sequence). This CDR3 is 15 amino acids long.

The V gene is TRBV28, the J gene TRBJ1-1, with D possibly being TRBD1 (6 bases). Germline CDR1 reads MDHEN; CDR2 reads SYDVKM. This CDR3 spans 16 amino acids. V was pared by 7 bases and J by 1 base, with 19 bases between. CDR3: CASILSAIGGNTEAFF. Here the CDR3 DNA reads TGTGCCAGCATACTTTCCGCCATAGGGGGGAACACTGAAGCTTTCTTT.

This rearrangement joins TRBV5-1 to TRBJ2-7; D is unresolved. This CDR3 region has 16 residues. Trimming took 0 bases from V and 6 from J, leaving 19 bases between them. CDR1 and CDR2 from the germline V gene are SGHRS and YFSETQ. The CDR3 loop is CASSLEAAGVSIEQYF. The CDR3 DNA follows: TGCGCCAGCAGCTTGGAGGCGGCTGGAGTGTCTATCGAGCAGTACTTC.

The rearrangement joins TRBV2 to TRBJ2-2; 7 bases fit TRBD2. V was pared by 3 bases and J by 4 bases, with 8 bases of the junction left unmatched. The CDR3 spans 16 residues. The germline gives CDR1 SNHLY, CDR2 FYNNEI. CDR3 nucleotide sequence: TGTGCCAGCAGTGATTTCGGGGGGTCGAGCACCGGGGAGCTGTTTTTT. This gives the protein CASSDFGGSSTGELFF.

This clone came up once. This rearrangement joins TRBV10-3 to TRBJ2-1; 8 bases align to TRBD2. From germline, CDR1 is ENHRY and CDR2 SYGVKD. The J segment lost 3 bases and the V segment lost 10 bases, leaving 8 bases of the junction unmatched. The CDR3 sequence is 14 residues long. The CDR3 DNA reads TGTGCCACCTCCCCAAGCGGGAGCTACAATGAGCAGTTCTTC. Protein sequence: CATSPSGSYNEQFF.